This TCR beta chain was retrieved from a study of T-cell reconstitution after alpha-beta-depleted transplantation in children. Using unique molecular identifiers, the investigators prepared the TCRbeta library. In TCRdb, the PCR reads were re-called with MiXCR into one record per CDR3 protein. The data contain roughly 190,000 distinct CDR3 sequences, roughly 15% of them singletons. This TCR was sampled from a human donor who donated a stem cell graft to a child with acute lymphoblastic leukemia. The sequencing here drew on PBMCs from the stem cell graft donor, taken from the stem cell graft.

The CDR3: CASTPTSGRSLAKNIQYF. The CDR3 DNA follows: TGTGCCAGCACCCCGACTAGCGGGAGGTCACTAGCCAAAAACATTCAGTACTTC. The gene calls are TRBV11-1 and TRBJ2-4; 13 bases match TRBD2. Germline V gene data show CDR1 as SGHAT and CDR2 as FQDESV (reference sequence). Trimming took 7 bases from V and 0 from J; bases not matched to a gene: 9. This CDR3 contains 18 residues.